A selection of T cell receptor beta chains follows, all from one sample in a study of cytomegalovirus exposure and HLA in healthy donors. TCRdb's table, derived via immunoSEQ multiplex PCR, lists solely in-frame clones and lacks some. Of about 180,000 clones listed, about 78% are singletons. Sequenced material: PBMCs. The source of these receptors is a man aged 55 to 70 in good health and CMV-seronegative. CDR3s include the opening cysteine and the closing phenylalanine or tryptophan. A D gene is named only where the DNA matches it firmly. Size tells how often a clone was seen (once, few, many) or the class of an expanded clone, and some rows leave it out.

v_gene: TRBV7-9
j_gene: TRBJ2-3
abundance: -
d_gene: -
CDR3nt: TGTGCCAGCAGCTTAGGGAGCCCAGATACGCAGTATTTT
CDR3aa: CASSLGSPDTQYF

v_gene: TRBV29-1
j_gene: TRBJ2-1
abundance: once
d_gene: -
CDR3nt: TGCAGCGTTGAGAGCTCCTACAATGAGCAGTTCTTC
CDR3aa: CSVESSYNEQFF

v_gene: TRBV7-9
j_gene: TRBJ1-3
abundance: few
d_gene: TRBD1
CDR3nt: TGTGCCAGCAGCTCAGGACAGGGGAGCTCTGGAAACACCATATATTTT
CDR3aa: CASSSGQGSSGNTIYF

v_gene: TRBV4-3
j_gene: TRBJ2-7
abundance: -
d_gene: -
CDR3nt: TGCGCCAGCAGCCAAGAGGGCAGGGGGGCCTACGAGCAGTACTTC
CDR3aa: CASSQEGRGAYEQYF

v_gene: TRBV19
j_gene: TRBJ1-3
abundance: -
d_gene: -
CDR3nt: TGTGCCAGTAGTTCTACCCGGTCTGGAAACACCATATATTTT
CDR3aa: CASSSTRSGNTIYF

v_gene: TRBV27
j_gene: TRBJ2-5
abundance: -
d_gene: TRBD1
CDR3nt: TGTGCCAGCAGCCGGGGACAGGGGTTTCTCGAGACCCAGTACTTC
CDR3aa: CASSRGQGFLETQYF

v_gene: TRBV27
j_gene: TRBJ1-1
abundance: -
d_gene: TRBD1
CDR3nt: TGTGCCAGCAACTCTCGGCGGGACAGGGGAGTTGGCACTGAAGCTTTCTTT
CDR3aa: CASNSRRDRGVGTEAFF

v_gene: TRBV29-1
j_gene: TRBJ1-2
abundance: -
d_gene: TRBD1
CDR3nt: TGCAGCGACAGGGACAGCGTCGATGGCTACCCCTTC
CDR3aa: CSDRDSVDGYPF

v_gene: TRBV29-1
j_gene: TRBJ2-6
abundance: -
d_gene: TRBD2
CDR3nt: TGCAGCGTAAGACTAGCGGGGGGCTCTGGGGCCAACGTCCTGACTTTC
CDR3aa: CSVRLAGGSGANVLTF

v_gene: TRBV9
j_gene: TRBJ1-4
abundance: -
d_gene: TRBD1
CDR3nt: TGTGCCAGCAGCGTAGCGGGGGACAGTAATGAAAAACTGTTTTTT
CDR3aa: CASSVAGDSNEKLFF

v_gene: TRBV5-4
j_gene: TRBJ1-2
abundance: -
d_gene: TRBD1
CDR3nt: TGTGCCAGCAGCAGGGGGGGACAGGGGGCGTACGGCTACACCTTC
CDR3aa: CASSRGGQGAYGYTF

v_gene: TRBV4-1
j_gene: TRBJ1-1
abundance: -
d_gene: TRBD1
CDR3nt: TGCGCCAGCAGCCCCCCGGGACAGCTAAACACTGAAGCTTTCTTT
CDR3aa: CASSPPGQLNTEAFF

v_gene: TRBV27
j_gene: TRBJ1-1
abundance: -
d_gene: -
CDR3nt: TGTGCCAGCAGTGCCGGAGGGAACACTGAAGCTTTCTTT
CDR3aa: CASSAGGNTEAFF

v_gene: TRBV6-5
j_gene: TRBJ2-7
abundance: few
d_gene: TRBD1
CDR3nt: TGTGCCAGCAGTCCTCAGGGGGCTAGGCACGAGCAGTACTTC
CDR3aa: CASSPQGARHEQYF

v_gene: TRBV5-4
j_gene: TRBJ2-6
abundance: -
d_gene: -
CDR3nt: TGTGCCAGCAGCTTGTATCAGGGGCTTGTACGCTCTGGGGCCAACGTCCTGACTTTC
CDR3aa: CASSLYQGLVRSGANVLTF

v_gene: TRBV5-1
j_gene: TRBJ1-5
abundance: -
d_gene: TRBD1
CDR3nt: TGCGCCAGCAGCCCCGGGACAGGGAACCGGTTGAATCAGCCCCAGCATTTT
CDR3aa: CASSPGTGNRLNQPQHF